This passage covers 24 T cell receptor beta chains from one sample sequenced in a study of cytomegalovirus exposure and HLA in healthy donors (dated by TCRdb to about 2017). Library method: the immunoSEQ multiplex PCR assay. For the multiplex PCR, a mixture combining 60 forward primers for TCR Vbeta segments and 13 reverse primers for TCR Jbeta segments was used. As stored in TCRdb, this immuneACCESS dataset retains in-frame rearrangements with V and J assigned. A fraction of the clones does not appear; measured against another copy, unresolved V genes explain less than half of the discrepancy, and the remainder lacks a known reason. In all, the sample holds some 120,000 clones, and over 60% of those were seen once. About 0.94% of the sample goes to the ten largest clones. Sample: PBMCs. Receptor source: a human donor in good health.

The sample holds one count of this clone. V usage is TRBV9 and J usage is TRBJ1-3, with D unclear. The ends were cut back, 4 bases at V and 2 bases at J, with 13 bases in the middle. CDR1 is SGDLS, CDR2 YYNGEE, per germline. This CDR3 is built from 15 residues. The CDR3 region has the DNA TGTGCCAGCAGCATTACCGGTCAGGCTGGAAACACCATATATTTT. This translates into CASSITGQAGNTIYF.

The sample holds one count of this clone. The rearrangement joins TRBV21-1 to TRBJ1-4. TRBV21-1 is recorded as a pseudogene. The CDR3 length is 15 residues. This CDR3 reads CASPISGGHNEKLFF. For the CDR3, the DNA is TGTGCCAGCCCTATTTCCGGGGGGCATAATGAAAAACTGTTTTTT.

This clone was seen more than once but under ten times. The genes are TRBV27 and TRBJ1-1; 8 bases agree with TRBD1. Germline assignment: CDR1 MNHEY and CDR2 SMNVEV (reference sequence). The CDR3 is made up of 14 amino acids. V was pared by 2 bases and J by 5 bases, with 4 bases of the junction left unmatched. CDR3 sequence (DNA): TGTGCCAGCAGTTTACGGGACAGGCGAACTGAAGCTTTCTTT. It is translated as CASSLRDRRTEAFF.

The chain is built from TRBV5-6 and TRBJ1-2; 8 nucleotides align to TRBD1. CDR3 size: 16 residues. Germline V gene data show CDR1 as SGHDT and CDR2 as YYEEEE. V was clipped by 3 bases and J by 5 bases; unmatched bases: 12. The CDR3 reads CASSWKTGERWYGYTF. The CDR3 bases are TGTGCCAGCAGCTGGAAGACAGGGGAGAGGTGGTATGGCTACACCTTC.

This clone turned up a few times. The rearrangement uses TRBV5-5 and TRBJ1-3; D perhaps matches TRBD1 (5 bases). This CDR3 region has 15 residues. Trimming took 5 bases from V and 0 from J, leaving 12 bases between them. Germline lookup yields CDR1 SGHKS and CDR2 YYEKEE (reference sequence). The CDR3 here is CASSSDRSSGNTIYF. CDR3 bases: TGTGCCAGCAGTTCAGACAGAAGCTCTGGAAACACCATATATTTT.

This clone was observed a handful of times. The V and J genes are TRBV5-5 and TRBJ1-1; possibly TRBD1 for D (5 bases). The length of the CDR3 is 17 residues. The germline CDR1 and CDR2 sequences are SGHKS and YYEKEE (reference sequence). Trimming removed 4 bases from V and 2 bases from J, with 21 bases in between. CDR3 residues: CASSVSGTLPLNTEAFF. The CDR3 coding sequence is TGTGCCAGCAGCGTTAGCGGGACTCTTCCACTAAACACTGAAGCTTTCTTT.

The chain is built from TRBV27 and TRBJ2-1, with 8 nucleotides matching TRBD2. Trimming cost V 7 bases and J 1 base; bases outside gene matches: 6. This CDR3 spans 15 amino acids. CDR1 and CDR2 (germline): MNHEY, SMNVEV (reference sequence). CDR3 sequence (DNA): TGTGCCAGCACGGGGGGGGAGATTTCCTACAATGAGCAGTTCTTC. Translating it yields CASTGGEISYNEQFF.

The J gene is TRBJ2-5, the V gene TRBV13; 7 bases are shared with TRBD2. The CDR3 runs to 16 residues. V trimming: 1 base; J trimming: 4 bases; junction bases outside the gene matches: 9. CDR1 and CDR2 from the germline V gene are PRHDT and FYEKMQ (reference sequence). CDR3 sequence reads: CASSLEGGTRGETQYF. The CDR3 coding sequence is TGTGCCAGCAGCTTAGAGGGAGGGACTCGTGGAGAGACCCAGTACTTC.

The V and J genes are TRBV5-1 and TRBJ2-6; 9 bases fit TRBD2. V was clipped by 1 base and J by 1 base; unmatched bases: 12. The CDR3 is 20 amino acids. Per the germline V gene, CDR1 is SGHRS and CDR2 is YFSETQ. The CDR3 nucleotides are TGCGCCAGCAGCTTGACGGCCATAGCGGGGGCAAGGTCTGGGGCCAACGTCCTGACTTTC. Its translation: CASSLTAIAGARSGANVLTF.

The J gene is TRBJ2-7, the V gene TRBV2, with a tentative D call TRBD2 (6 bases). Trimming cost V 6 bases and J 4 bases, with 16 bases left between them. CDR3 length: 14 residues. CDR1 and CDR2 from the germline V gene are SNHLY and FYNNEI. The CDR3: CASRGGTDRYEQYF. Written as DNA, the CDR3 is TGTGCCAGCAGGGGCGGGACGGATCGGTACGAGCAGTACTTC.

This chain connects TRBV7-6 to TRBJ1-2; the D gene is possibly TRBD1 (5 bases). Germline loops: CDR1 SGHVS, CDR2 FNYEAQ. The CDR3 is made up of 14 amino acids. The ends were cut back, 4 bases at V and 6 bases at J, with 15 bases in the middle. The CDR3 bases are TGTGCCAGCAGCTCCCACTCTGGGGCGGATGGCTACACCTTC. This sequence encodes CASSSHSGADGYTF.

V gene TRBV25-1 combines with J gene TRBJ2-3; D unresolved. The V end lost 6 bases, the J end lost 2 bases, and 6 bases lay between the germline ends. In germline, CDR1 is MGHDK, CDR2 SYGVNS. This CDR3 contains 12 residues. In DNA, the CDR3 is TGTGCCAGCAGAGCCATCACAGATACGCAGTATTTT. Amino acid sequence: CASRAITDTQYF.

This sequence joins TRBV28 and TRBJ1-2, with 7 bases that match TRBD1. CDR1 and CDR2 from the germline V gene are MDHEN and SYDVKM. The CDR3 sequence is 14 residues long. V shed 7 bases, J shed 4 bases, and the junction held 9 bases outside the gene matches. The CDR3 loop is CASTIQGTAYGYTF. CDR3 DNA sequence: TGTGCCAGCACCATACAGGGGACGGCCTATGGCTACACCTTC.

The chain joins TRBV11-2 to TRBJ1-1; the D gene is possibly TRBD1 (6 bases). The CDR3 loop spans 13 amino acids. Per germline, CDR1 SGHAT and CDR2 FQNNGV. Trimming left V 5 bases short and J 3 bases short, with 10 bases between. The CDR3 bases are TGTGCCAGCAGCATCCGGACAGACACTGAAGCTTTCTTT. Translated: CASSIRTDTEAFF.

This chain connects TRBV7-6 to TRBJ2-3; D is unresolved. Trimming stripped 2 bases from V and 1 base from J, with 4 bases between. Germline CDR1 SGHVS, CDR2 FNYEAQ. The CDR3 sequence is 13 residues long. The CDR3 loop is CASSLLGTDTQYF. CDR3 nucleotide sequence: TGTGCCAGCAGCTTACTTGGCACAGATACGCAGTATTTT.

A few counts support this clone. This sequence joins TRBV7-9 and TRBJ1-3; 7 nucleotides align to TRBD1. V gave up 6 bases and J gave up 3 bases; unmatched junction bases: 14. Germline V lookup: CDR1 SEHNR, CDR2 FQNEAQ (reference sequence). This CDR3 has 17 residues. The CDR3 DNA reads as TGTGCCAGCAGAGGGTCCTGGACAGGCGATCTTGGAAACACCATATATTTT. Protein sequence: CASRGSWTGDLGNTIYF.

This rearrangement joins TRBV4-1 to TRBJ2-5; D gene uncertain. V gave up 1 base and J gave up 5 bases, with 14 bases separating them. The CDR3 has 15 amino acids. Germline lookup yields CDR1 MGHRA and CDR2 YSYEKL. CDR3 in amino acids: CASSQARSVGETQYF. CDR3 DNA sequence: TGCGCCAGCAGCCAAGCCAGGTCGGTTGGGGAGACCCAGTACTTC.

This clone was counted between two and nine times. This chain uses TRBV10-2 with TRBJ1-4; D perhaps matches TRBD1 (6 bases). Trimming removed 4 bases from V and 7 bases from J, with 16 bases in between. In germline, CDR1 is WSHSY, CDR2 SAAADI. The CDR3 covers 15 residues. The CDR3 spells CASSAQGRWGEKLFF. CDR3 sequence (DNA): TGCGCCAGCAGTGCACAGGGTCGGTGGGGTGAAAAACTGTTTTTT.

The chain has TRBV7-6 and TRBJ2-3, with D possibly TRBD2 on 5 matching bases. CDR1 and CDR2 from the germline V gene are SGHVS and FNYEAQ. The CDR3 totals 13 residues. The germline V and J ends were trimmed by 0 bases and 6 bases, with 7 bases remaining between them. The CDR3 bases are TGTGCCAGCAGCTTAGCTACTAGGGATACGCAGTATTTT. Translating it yields CASSLATRDTQYF.

This clone occurred once. The chain uses TRBV27 and TRBJ2-7; the D gene is possibly TRBD1 (7 bases). V was trimmed by 7 bases and J by 7 bases, leaving 17 bases between them. CDR1 and CDR2 (germline): MNHEY, SMNVEV (reference sequence). CDR3 length equals 13 residues. For the CDR3, the DNA is TGTGCCAGCACCCCGGACAGGAGGGATGAGCAGTACTTC. It codes for CASTPDRRDEQYF.

The genes are TRBV7-9 and TRBJ2-1; perhaps TRBD1 as D (5 bases). This CDR3 comprises 15 residues. With 5 bases removed from V and 8 bases from J, the gap between germline ends came to 19 bases. Germline CDR1 is SEHNR and CDR2 is FQNEAQ (reference sequence). The chain's CDR3 is CASSLREKGVHEQFF. As DNA, the CDR3 is TGTGCCAGCAGCCTACGAGAGAAAGGGGTTCATGAGCAGTTCTTC.

The chain carries TRBV9 and TRBJ2-1; D might be TRBD1 (5 bases). This CDR3 region has 15 residues. The germline V gene has CDR1 SGDLS and CDR2 YYNGEE. Trimming took 2 bases from V and 5 from J, leaving 14 bases between them. Here the CDR3 reads CASSVPQGSNNEQFF. Here the CDR3 DNA reads TGTGCCAGCAGCGTGCCCCAGGGATCAAACAATGAGCAGTTCTTC.

The gene calls are TRBV29-1 and TRBJ2-7; 10 bases are a match to TRBD2. With V trimmed by 4 bases and J by 6 bases, 9 bases remained unmatched. Germline V gene sequence: CDR1 SQVTM, CDR2 ANQGSEA. The CDR3 loop spans 14 amino acids. The CDR3 sequence is CSVVERGGLSEQYF. CDR3 bases: TGCAGCGTTGTTGAGCGGGGGGGACTCTCCGAGCAGTACTTC.

This chain connects TRBV5-6 to TRBJ2-7; 9 nucleotides line up with TRBD1. Germline CDR1 reads SGHDT; CDR2 reads YYEEEE. The CDR3 consists of 13 residues. V dropped 4 bases and J dropped 9; count of bases not matched to a gene: 8. CDR3 in amino acids: CASSPSDRGGQYF. For the CDR3, the DNA is TGTGCCAGCAGCCCTTCGGACAGGGGAGGGCAGTACTTC.